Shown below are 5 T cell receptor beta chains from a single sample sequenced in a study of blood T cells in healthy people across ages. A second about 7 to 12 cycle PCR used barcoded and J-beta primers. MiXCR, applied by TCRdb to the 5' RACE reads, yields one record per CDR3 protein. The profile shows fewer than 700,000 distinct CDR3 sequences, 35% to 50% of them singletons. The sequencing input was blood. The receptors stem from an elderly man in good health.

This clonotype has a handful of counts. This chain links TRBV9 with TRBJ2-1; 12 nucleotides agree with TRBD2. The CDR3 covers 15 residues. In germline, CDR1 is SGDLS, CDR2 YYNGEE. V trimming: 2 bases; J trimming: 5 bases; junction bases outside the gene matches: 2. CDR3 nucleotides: TGTGCCAGCAGCGTGACTAGCGGGAGAAACAATGAGCAGTTCTTC. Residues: CASSVTSGRNNEQFF. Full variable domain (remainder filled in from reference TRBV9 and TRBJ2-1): DSGVTQTPKHLITATGQRVTLRCSPRSGDLSVYWYQQSLDQGLQFLIQYYNGEERAKGNILERFSAQQFPDLHSELNLSSLELGDSALYFCASSVTSGRNNEQFFGPGTRLTVL.

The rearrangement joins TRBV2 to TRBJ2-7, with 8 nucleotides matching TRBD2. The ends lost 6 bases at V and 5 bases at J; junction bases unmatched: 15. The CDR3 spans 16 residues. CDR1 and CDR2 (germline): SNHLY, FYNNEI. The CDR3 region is CASRRSGSFASHEQYF. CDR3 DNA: TGTGCCAGCAGGAGGAGCGGGAGTTTTGCGAGCCACGAGCAGTACTTC.

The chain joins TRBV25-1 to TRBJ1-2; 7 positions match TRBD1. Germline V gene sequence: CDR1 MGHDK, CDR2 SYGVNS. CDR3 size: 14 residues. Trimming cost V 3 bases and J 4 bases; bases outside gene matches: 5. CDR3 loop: CASSDTGTVYGYTF. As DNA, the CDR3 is TGTGCCAGCAGTGACACCGGGACAGTCTATGGCTACACCTTC.

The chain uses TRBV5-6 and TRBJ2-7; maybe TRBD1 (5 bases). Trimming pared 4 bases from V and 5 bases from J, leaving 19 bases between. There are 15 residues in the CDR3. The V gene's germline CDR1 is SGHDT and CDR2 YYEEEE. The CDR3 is CASSLGAGMFHEQYF. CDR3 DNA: TGTGCCAGCAGCCTAGGGGCAGGGATGTTCCACGAGCAGTACTTC. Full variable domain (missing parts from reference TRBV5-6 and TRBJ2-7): DAGVTQSPTHLIKTRGQQVTLRCSPKSGHDTVSWYQQALGQGPQFIFQYYEEEERQRGNFPDRFSGHQFPNYSSELNVNALLLGDSALYLCASSLGAGMFHEQYFGPGTRLTVT.

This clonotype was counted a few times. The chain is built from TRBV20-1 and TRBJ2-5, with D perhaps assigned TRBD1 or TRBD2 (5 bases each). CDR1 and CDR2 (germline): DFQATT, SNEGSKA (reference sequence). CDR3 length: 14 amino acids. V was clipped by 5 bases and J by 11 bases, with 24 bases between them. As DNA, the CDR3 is TGCAGTGCTGAGGGACGGTGGCGAGTCGATGAGCAGTACTTC. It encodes CSAEGRWRVDEQYF.